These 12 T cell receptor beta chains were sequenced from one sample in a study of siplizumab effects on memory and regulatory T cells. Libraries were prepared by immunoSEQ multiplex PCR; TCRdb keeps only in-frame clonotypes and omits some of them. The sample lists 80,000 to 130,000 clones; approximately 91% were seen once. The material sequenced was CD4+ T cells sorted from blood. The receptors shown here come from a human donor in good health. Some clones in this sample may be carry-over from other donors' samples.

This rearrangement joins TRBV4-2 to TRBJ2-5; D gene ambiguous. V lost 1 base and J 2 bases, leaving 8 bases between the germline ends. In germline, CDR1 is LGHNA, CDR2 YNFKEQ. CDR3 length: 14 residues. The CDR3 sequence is CASSQAPSQETQYF. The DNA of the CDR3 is TGTGCCAGCAGCCAAGCCCCCTCACAAGAGACCCAGTACTTC.

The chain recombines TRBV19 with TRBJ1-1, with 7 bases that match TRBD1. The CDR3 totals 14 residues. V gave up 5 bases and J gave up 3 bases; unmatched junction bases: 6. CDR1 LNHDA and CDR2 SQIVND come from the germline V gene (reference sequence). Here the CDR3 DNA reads TGTGCCAGTAGTTCACAGGGGTTGGACACTGAAGCTTTCTTT. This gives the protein CASSSQGLDTEAFF.

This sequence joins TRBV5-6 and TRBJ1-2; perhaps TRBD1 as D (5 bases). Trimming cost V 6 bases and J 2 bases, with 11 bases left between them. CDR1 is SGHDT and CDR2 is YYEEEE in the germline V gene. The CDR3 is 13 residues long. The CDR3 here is CASTPGRNYGYTF. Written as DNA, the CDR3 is TGTGCCAGCACCCCGGGGCGGAACTATGGCTACACCTTC.

CDR3 residues: CASSQRDGKNIQYF. CDR3 nucleotides: TGTGCCAGCAGCCAACGGGACGGCAAAAACATTCAGTACTTC. This chain joins TRBV14 and TRBJ2-4; D might be TRBD1 or TRBD2, each matching 5 bases. This CDR3 is 14 amino acids long. Trimming removed 2 bases from V and 3 bases from J, with 8 bases in between. Germline lookup yields CDR1 SGHDN and CDR2 FVKESK.

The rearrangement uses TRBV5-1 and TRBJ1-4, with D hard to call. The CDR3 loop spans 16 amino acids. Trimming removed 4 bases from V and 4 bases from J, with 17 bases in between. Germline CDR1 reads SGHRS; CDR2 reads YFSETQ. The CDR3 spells CASSRGEGRVNEKLFF. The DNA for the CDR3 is TGCGCCAGCAGCCGTGGTGAAGGGAGAGTTAATGAAAAACTGTTTTTT.

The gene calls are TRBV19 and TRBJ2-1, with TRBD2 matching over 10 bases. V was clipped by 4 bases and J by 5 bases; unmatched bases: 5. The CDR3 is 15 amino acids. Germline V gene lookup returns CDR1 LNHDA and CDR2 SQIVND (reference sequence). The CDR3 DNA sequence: TGTGCCAGTAGTACACGACTAGCGGGCAACAATGAGCAGTTCTTC. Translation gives CASSTRLAGNNEQFF.

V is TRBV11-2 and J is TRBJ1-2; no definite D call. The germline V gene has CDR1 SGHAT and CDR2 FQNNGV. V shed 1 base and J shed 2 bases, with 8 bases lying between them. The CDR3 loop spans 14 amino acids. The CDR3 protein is CASSLAPSNYGYTF. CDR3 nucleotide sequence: TGTGCCAGCAGCTTAGCACCTTCAAACTATGGCTACACCTTC.

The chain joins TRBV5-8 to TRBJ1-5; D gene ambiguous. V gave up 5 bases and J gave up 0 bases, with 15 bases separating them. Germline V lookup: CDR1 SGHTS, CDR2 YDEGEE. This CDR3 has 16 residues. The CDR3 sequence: CASSPGRPISNQPQHF. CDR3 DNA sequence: TGTGCCAGCAGTCCCGGCCGTCCCATTAGCAATCAGCCCCAGCATTTT.

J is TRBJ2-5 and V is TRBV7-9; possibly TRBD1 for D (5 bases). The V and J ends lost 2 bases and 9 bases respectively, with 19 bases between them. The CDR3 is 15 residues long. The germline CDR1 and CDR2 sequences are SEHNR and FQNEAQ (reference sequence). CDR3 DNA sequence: TGTGCCAGCAGCTTAAATCCTTGGCAGGGTGCGGCCCAGTACTTC. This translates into CASSLNPWQGAAQYF.

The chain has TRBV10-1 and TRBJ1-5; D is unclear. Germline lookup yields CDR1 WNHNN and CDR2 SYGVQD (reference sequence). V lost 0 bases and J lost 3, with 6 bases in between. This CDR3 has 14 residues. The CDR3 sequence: CASSESGSNQPQHF. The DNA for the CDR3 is TGCGCCAGCAGTGAGTCCGGATCCAATCAGCCCCAGCATTTT.

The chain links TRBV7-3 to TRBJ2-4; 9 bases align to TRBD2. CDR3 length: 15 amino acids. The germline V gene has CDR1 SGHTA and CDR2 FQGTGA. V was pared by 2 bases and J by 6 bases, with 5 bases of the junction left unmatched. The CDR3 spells CASSLLSGSANIQYF. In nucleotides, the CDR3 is TGTGCCAGCAGCTTACTTAGCGGGAGTGCAAACATTCAGTACTTC.

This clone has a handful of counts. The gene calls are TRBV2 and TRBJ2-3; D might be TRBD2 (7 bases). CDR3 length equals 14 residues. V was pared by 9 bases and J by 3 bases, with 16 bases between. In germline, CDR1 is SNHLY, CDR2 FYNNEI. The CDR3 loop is CASRWGGGTDTQYF. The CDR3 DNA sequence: TGTGCCAGTCGTTGGGGGGGCGGGACAGATACGCAGTATTTT. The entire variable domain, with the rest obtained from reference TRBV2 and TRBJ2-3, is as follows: EPEVTQTPSHQVTQMGQEVILRCVPISNHLYFYWYRQILGQKVEFLVSFYNNEISEKSEIFDDQFSVERPDGSNFTLKIRSTKLEDSAMYFCASRWGGGTDTQYFGPGTRLTVL.